Following are 17 T cell receptor beta chains from one sample sequenced in a study of blood T cell repertoires in COVID-19. Assay: immunoSEQ multiplex PCR; the TCRdb copy retains only in-frame clones and omits some. The sample carries approximately 190,000 clones, approximately 86% recorded once. The sequenced sample consisted of peripheral blood. These receptors originate from a man in his 70s with active or convalescent COVID-19.

The rearrangement links TRBV12-2 to TRBJ1-1; the D segment call TRBD1 is taken from the table without a DNA check. TRBV12-2 is deemed a pseudogene. The CDR3 is 12 amino acids. The CDR3 loop is CASRRTGAEAFF. The CDR3 DNA sequence: TGTGCAAGTCGCCGAACAGGGGCTGAAGCTTTCTTT.

This chain links TRBV28 with TRBJ1-2; D uncertain. The germline V gene encodes CDR1 MDHEN and CDR2 SYDVKM. The CDR3 has 13 residues. The V end was cut by 10 bases, the J end by 3 bases, with 15 bases between. The CDR3 DNA follows: TGTGCCACCTCCTACAAGGCGGACTATGGCTACACCTTC. It yields the protein CATSYKADYGYTF.

V gene TRBV5-1 combines with J gene TRBJ2-2, with 13 bases that match TRBD2. The CDR3 contains 16 residues. The germline CDR1 and CDR2 sequences are SGHRS and YFSETQ. V lost 2 bases and J lost 5; bases outside the gene matches: 3. CDR3: CASSFTSGRGTGELFF. The CDR3 nucleotides read TGCGCCAGCAGCTTTACTAGCGGGAGGGGTACCGGGGAGCTGTTTTTT.

The chain combines TRBV27 with TRBJ2-5, with D tentatively TRBD2 (6 bases). Trimming cost V 1 base and J 1 base, with 10 bases left between them. This CDR3 has 15 amino acids. Germline V lookup: CDR1 MNHEY, CDR2 SMNVEV (reference sequence). The CDR3 bases are TGTGCCAGCAGTTTATGGGCGGGATCCCAAGAGACCCAGTACTTC. Translation gives CASSLWAGSQETQYF.

This chain connects TRBV2 to TRBJ2-4, with 8 positions matching TRBD1. V shed 7 bases and J 2 bases; nucleotides not matched to a gene: 7. The length of the CDR3 is 15 residues. Germline V gives CDR1 SNHLY, CDR2 FYNNEI. In nucleotides, the CDR3 is TGTGCCAGCAAGACACAGGGGGTCTCCAAAAACATTCAGTACTTC. This sequence encodes CASKTQGVSKNIQYF.

This clone has only one observation. V is TRBV6-1 and J is TRBJ1-5; TRBD1 might be the D (6 bases). The length of the CDR3 is 19 residues. V was shortened by 4 bases and J by 0 bases, with 22 bases between the two germline ends. Germline CDR1 reads MNHNS; CDR2 reads SASEGT. In DNA form, the CDR3 reads TGTGCCAGCAGTGGAAGCCGGGACACCGCCGAATATAGCAATCAGCCCCAGCATTTT. This gives the protein CASSGSRDTAEYSNQPQHF.

This chain links TRBV28 with TRBJ1-2; D is perhaps TRBD1 (5 bases). The length of the CDR3 is 11 residues. The V and J ends lost 7 bases and 10 bases respectively, with 13 bases between them. CDR1 is MDHEN and CDR2 is SYDVKM in the germline V gene. The CDR3 reads CASKGYMDYTF. The CDR3 bases are TGTGCCAGCAAGGGGTATATGGACTACACCTTC.

This clone has just one count. The chain combines TRBV7-9 with TRBJ2-2, with 12 bases fitting TRBD1. CDR3 length: 17 residues. Germline loops: CDR1 SEHNR, CDR2 FQNEAQ (reference sequence). With 3 bases clipped from V and 4 bases from J, the junction kept 6 bases outside the gene matches. This CDR3 reads CASSFSGTGGGTGELFF. CDR3 in DNA: TGTGCCAGCAGCTTCTCCGGGACAGGGGGCGGCACCGGGGAGCTGTTTTTT.

This rearrangement joins TRBV7-9 to TRBJ1-2, with D hard to call. The germline gives CDR1 SEHNR, CDR2 FQNEAQ (reference sequence). V was pared by 7 bases and J by 7 bases, with 13 bases between. The CDR3 is 12 residues long. This CDR3 reads CASTPPVGGYTF. The DNA of the CDR3 is TGTGCCAGCACTCCGCCGGTCGGTGGCTACACCTTC.

The rearrangement uses TRBV2 and TRBJ1-3; D possibly corresponds to TRBD1 (5 bases). The CDR3 totals 15 residues. V lost 6 bases, J lost 0 bases, and 12 bases lay in between. From germline, CDR1 is SNHLY and CDR2 FYNNEI. CDR3: CASRKLGGSGNTIYF. The CDR3 DNA reads TGTGCCAGCAGGAAGCTCGGGGGCTCTGGAAACACCATATATTTT.

This CDR3 reads CASSLGSGQGARETQYF. The CDR3 region has the DNA TGTGCCAGCAGCTTAGGGTCGGGACAGGGGGCTCGAGAGACCCAGTACTTC. The chain links TRBV7-8 to TRBJ2-5, with 12 positions matching TRBD1. V lost 1 base and J lost 4; bases outside the gene matches: 7. The CDR3 is made up of 17 amino acids. Germline V gives CDR1 SGHVS, CDR2 FQNEAQ.

In its sample, this clone was seen once. V usage is TRBV19 and J usage is TRBJ1-2; D not resolved. V was cut by 7 bases and J by 0 bases, with 15 bases left in between. The CDR3 totals 15 residues. Germline V gene lookup returns CDR1 LNHDA and CDR2 SQIVND (reference sequence). This chain's CDR3 is CASKRTSKANYGYTF. The CDR3 bases are TGTGCCAGTAAACGCACGTCTAAAGCTAACTATGGCTACACCTTC. The full variable domain, completed using reference TRBV19 and TRBJ1-2, is DGGITQSPKYLFRKEGQNVTLSCEQNLNHDAMYWYRQDPGQGLRLIYYSQIVNDFQKGDIAEGYSVSREKKESFPLTVTSAQKNPTAFYLCASKRTSKANYGYTFGSGTRLTVV.

The chain uses TRBV5-5 and TRBJ2-1; D possibly corresponds to TRBD2 (6 bases). Germline-derived CDR1 and CDR2 are SGHKS and YYEKEE (reference sequence). The CDR3 extends over 16 amino acids. V lost 1 base, J lost 6 bases, and 17 bases lay in between. Written as DNA, the CDR3 is TGTGCCAGCAGCTTGTTGTTTCCTAGCGCAAGCAATGAGCAGTTCTTC. Its protein is CASSLLFPSASNEQFF.

This chain uses TRBV5-1 with TRBJ1-1; 9 bases are shared with TRBD1. Germline V gene lookup returns CDR1 SGHRS and CDR2 YFSETQ. This CDR3 region has 16 residues. J was trimmed by 4 bases and V by 6 bases; bases with no gene match: 13. The CDR3 DNA sequence: TGCGCCAGCACGGAAACAGGGGGCGGTTTTGTCACTGAAGCTTTCTTT. As protein: CASTETGGGFVTEAFF.

CDR3 in DNA: TGTGCCAGCAGTTTGCTCAGGGGTTCACCCCTCCACTTT. Its translation: CASSLLRGSPLHF. J is TRBJ1-6 and V is TRBV27; a weak D match, TRBD1 (6 bases). The V end was cut by 3 bases, the J end by 9 bases, with 9 bases between. This CDR3 contains 13 residues. Germline V gives CDR1 MNHEY, CDR2 SMNVEV (reference sequence).

V gene TRBV7-9 combines with J gene TRBJ1-6; D perhaps matches TRBD1 (6 bases). CDR3 length equals 15 residues. Between the trimmed V and J ends, which lost 6 bases and 7 bases, there was a span of 16 bases. The germline V gene encodes CDR1 SEHNR and CDR2 FQNEAQ (reference sequence). The CDR3 sequence: CASRSAGQLNSPLHF. The CDR3 DNA reads as TGTGCCAGCAGGTCGGCCGGACAGCTAAATTCACCCCTCCACTTT.

The CDR3 here is CASSHGQGGNEQFF. The DNA for the CDR3 is TGTGCCAGCAGCCATGGACAGGGGGGAAATGAGCAGTTCTTC. The V call is TRBV3-1 (or the pseudogene TRBV3-2), the J call TRBJ2-1, with 10 bases aligning to TRBD1. Germline CDR1 and CDR2: LGHDT and YNNKEL (reference sequence). The V gene end was trimmed by 3 bases and the J gene end by 7 bases; junction bases not matched to a gene: 3. CDR3 size: 14 residues.